This entry concerns a single TCR beta chain. Its antigen is not yet known. The input lacks base qualities; no much larger clone sits a single base away. Receptors were amplified or captured by the immunoSEQ multiplex PCR assay. For the multiplex PCR, a mixture combining 60 forward primers for TCR Vbeta segments and 13 reverse primers for TCR Jbeta segments was used. The CDR3 region of rearranged TCR beta genes was amplified from genomic DNA by a multiplex PCR assay. The Illumina HiSeq System was used to sequence the amplified TCR beta libraries as 87-base-pair reads. Turning to the authors' computational methods: A later analysis counted tens of millions of unique TCR beta chains across the 640 or so repertoires, and roughly 11 million of these chains were shared by at least two donors. Raw reads were error-corrected and collapsed into unique sequences by a nearest-neighbor algorithm in which closely related sequences were merged to remove PCR and sequencing errors. To assign V, D and J gene segments, CDR3 sequences were aligned to IMGT reference sequences. Each retained sequence needed at least a six-nucleotide match to both a V gene segment and a J gene segment. Rearrangements were classified as productive when the CDR3 lacked stop codons and remained in frame with V and J, and all other rearrangements were classified as non-productive. Following IMGT convention, CDR3 was defined as the stretch from the second conserved V-encoded cysteine to the conserved J-encoded phenylalanine. The earlier analysis of fewer than 700 of the donors excluded sequences that lacked an unambiguous match to a single V gene segment. In an earlier analysis of some 590 of the donors, a V segment was called functional when productive rearrangements were above 56.7%, and segregating when the standard deviation between donors exceeded 5%. A statistical classification framework was built to diagnose cytomegalovirus status from the catalog of TCR beta chain sequences. A later analysis assigned V and J genes by comparing TCR nucleotide sequences with IMGT/GENE-DB human TR gene sequences. Using the TCRdist pipeline, a later analysis assigned CDR3 sequences along with most-parsimonious VDJ recombination scenarios. In a later analysis, each TCR beta chain was defined by its CDR3 amino acid sequence together with its V-gene family, and reads without a unique V-gene family were excluded. A later analysis removed 600 or so highly shared, low-generation-probability nucleotide sequences to deal with suspected cross-contamination and a sequencing artifact. In a later analysis, a clonal expansion index was calculated for each public chain from normalized within-repertoire ranks of inferred template counts. A later analysis computed generation probabilities with a VDJ recombination model fitted to out-of-frame rearrangements, and checked the results against IGoR. In a later analysis, TCR-TCR, TCR-HLA and TCR-CMV co-occurrence was scored with hypergeometric tests, and a repertoire-size bias correction was applied to TCR pairs. False discovery rates were estimated in a later analysis by permuting HLA or CMV assignments 20 times. A later analysis grouped co-occurring TCRs with DBSCAN, adding TCRdist sequence similarity when clustering within HLA-allele-positive subsets. For co-occurrence clustering, repertoires with fewer than 30,000 or more than 120,000 public chains were excluded, along with a handful of repertoires with anomalous nucleotide sharing. This is the immuneACCESS table as TCRdb keeps it, with only in-frame sequences that have V and J called. A part of the clones is gone; compared with another copy, unresolved V genes explain less than half, and the rest is unexplained. D and trimming come from the DNA, and the V and J calls and clone size come from that table. The sample table shows about 150,000 clones, and 63% are seen once. The ten largest make up approximately 6.5% of the sample.

These data originate in a study of cytomegalovirus exposure and HLA in healthy donors (dated by TCRdb to 2017 to 2019). About the full investigation: According to an earlier analysis of 450 to 650 of the donors, 150 million to 200 million T cells yielded 117 million unique TCR beta sequences and 276 Gb of sequence data. Class I and class II HLA loci were covered by the typing at four-digit resolution. High-throughput TCR immunosequencing, statistical association of individual TCRs with disease status, and machine learning were combined to predict cytomegalovirus infection status. Across approximately 420 genotyped donors of the cohort, an average of about 250,000 unique TCR beta nucleotide sequences per donor were sequenced, and roughly 20% of those sequences were non-productive. In the later analysis, no new phenotypic data were used to find candidate immune exposures; instead, reliance was placed on TCR beta sequences and their occurrence across donors. Of the approximately 370 genotyped donors, 65% to 90% were placed in the genetic ancestry cluster associated with self-reported Caucasian donors. The number of donors typed differed by locus, with roughly 629-640 for A, B, C, DRB1 and DQB1, about 500 for DQA1, 606 for DPA1, and around 430 for DPB1. An earlier analysis of several hundred of the donors applied high-throughput TCR beta sequencing to assess whether each TCR beta V gene segment acted as functional or pseudogenic. Alongside the repertoire data, information on donor age, sex, ethnicity and CMV serostatus was compiled. Every repertoire in the discovery cohort had been generated on one and the same sequencing platform. Roughly five DR-DQ haplotypes were treated as single units for association and clustering because of strong linkage in the cohort. In a later analysis, previously published TCR beta repertoires from some 640 donors were re-analyzed and high-resolution HLA genotyping was added so that TCR occurrence patterns could be studied. A later genetic analysis used genome-wide SNP genotypes for about 65% of the roughly 700 donors, treating that subset as a discovery cohort. Approximately 300 gigabases of sequencing data and around 85 million unique TCR sequences made up an early release that covered 640 HLA-typed donors. The study aimed to test whether signatures of past pathogen exposure could be identified by cataloging public T cell receptors. The study profiled the T cell repertoires of 500 to 800 subjects by immunosequencing and related them to cytomegalovirus serostatus. Besides the first cohort of 550 to 750 subjects, a separate validation cohort made up of roughly 120 different subjects was used. General conclusions and limits of the study: Correlated functional status among segregating V segments might be attributable to linkage disequilibrium, but an unknown experimental factor could not be ruled out. Immune exposure information for the cohort was limited to CMV serostatus. Most TCR sequences were observed very rarely across donors, whereas some public TCRs were present in many individuals. In both the original and validation cohorts, the classifier was reported to diagnose cytomegalovirus status with high specificity and sensitivity. An earlier analysis of some 560 of the donors showed that most TCR beta V segments appeared in productive rearrangements either about 87% or about 30% of the time, which broadly matched IMGT annotations. In a later genetic analysis, fewer N-insertions in productive TCRs were reported among donors in an Asian-associated ancestry cluster than the 666-donor mean. Because HLA typing was missing for some donors at each locus, association tests included only the typed subset. In a later analysis, HLA-associated TCR beta chains were found to be more clonally expanded and to have lower generation probabilities than equally common non-associated chains. An association between a missense DCLRE1C variant and V-gene and J-gene trimming of TCR beta chains was found in a later genetic analysis and replicated in an independent cohort. The study gave a list of about 160 TCR beta chains associated with cytomegalovirus. A group of highly shared sequence variants was considered likely to be a technical artifact of the sequencing pipeline. A later analysis associated roughly 17,000 TCR beta sequences with specific HLA alleles at a false discovery rate of 0.05. According to a later analysis, parvovirus B19, influenza, CMV and Epstein-Barr virus appeared linked to several top co-occurrence clusters. A few of the identified cytomegalovirus-associated TCR beta chains were confirmed in vitro to be specific for cytomegalovirus antigens. A further reported finding was that TCR beta sequences accurately predicted the HLA-A and HLA-B alleles for most subjects in the first cohort. Some IMGT-functional V segments, including TRBV6-2 and TRBV6-3, could not be told apart with the 87-base-pair reads, so those segments were excluded. According to the authors, the approach could potentially be generalized to other disease states and immunological phenotypes. Assigning TCR associations to individual alleles was difficult when HLA alleles, especially DR and DQ, strongly co-occurred. The cohort was sequenced for TCR beta chains only, and without alpha or paired-chain data the features that could be detected were limited. Roughly uniform sequencing depth across donors was assumed in presence/absence analyses, although this assumption may not hold. About 15 rarely observed V segments, including chromosome 9 orphons, were excluded from the earlier analysis of about 610 of the donors because counts were too low. According to a later analysis, TCR association rates differed among HLA loci, with DRB1 alleles showing the most associated TCRs and HLA-C alleles showing the fewest. A later analysis found that most CMV-associated TCR beta chains appeared HLA-restricted, with HLA associations seemingly driven largely by CMV exposure.

In total, just over 650 healthy bone marrow donors made up the cohort. At the time of sampling, every cohort member was nominally healthy, though immune exposures that went unrecorded were likely present. The donor was CMV seropositive and belonged to the group of 250 to 300 seropositive cohort members. Each donor provided a peripheral blood sample, and peripheral blood mononuclear cells were used for TCR beta sequencing. The Qiagen DNeasy Blood Extraction Kit was used to extract genomic DNA from the blood cell samples. Measured from the cysteine to the phenylalanine, the CDR3 is 16 residues long. Only CDR3 DNA is held: 48 bases, read in frame from base 1. Trimming costs V 6 bases and J 0 bases, and their ends lie 17 bases apart. CDR1 MNHEY and CDR2 SMNVEV were looked up in the germline V gene (reference sequence).

Sequenced: PBMCs. The sequence joins TRBV27 to TRBJ1-1; confidence is insufficient to name the D gene. The clonotype originates from an older woman in good health and CMV-seropositive. The DNA is TGTGCCAGCAGCTTAGTCGGAGCGTCCATGAACACTGAAGCTTTCTTT. Its translation is CASSLVGASMNTEAFF.